This T cell receptor beta chain was captured in a study of vaccination effects on CD4 cells after COVID-19. Overall study: Both of the two convalescent patients gave a sample, one 16 days and one a week before vaccination.

Study-wide results and caveats: The study found marked clonal contraction of infection- and vaccine-induced clones late after vaccination. Vaccine-induced new clones formed most post-vaccine spike-reactive clones in convalescents.

Pools of viral peptides were used by the ViraFEST assay to expand antigen-specific CD4+ T cells ahead of sequencing. Following culture for around 9 days, CD4+ T cells were isolated. The person acquired a PCR-confirmed SARS-CoV-2 infection between March and December 2020. Half-medium replacement with IL-2 medium occurred on days 3 and 7. Measured with immunoSEQ multiplex PCR; TCRdb has only the in-frame clones, and not every one. The sample contains roughly 25,000 clones, around 79% of which appear only once. With regard to this clone: The target antigen is unknown.

CDR3 length: 16 residues. Germline CDR1 SGHRS, CDR2 YFSETQ. V gave up 4 bases and J gave up 5 bases; unmatched junction bases: 6. The TCR originated in a human donor who had a prior SARS-CoV-2 infection. V gene TRBV5-1 combines with J gene TRBJ2-1; 13 positions match TRBD2. This material consisted of CD4+ T cells from PBMCs cultured with HCoV-NL63 spike peptides, taken before COVID-19 vaccination. DNA of the CDR3: TGCGCCAGCAGCCGCAGACTAGCGGGAGGTCACAATGAGCAGTTCTTC. This gives the protein CASSRRLAGGHNEQFF.